The 19 T cell receptor beta chains below were found in one sample sequenced in a study of cytomegalovirus exposure and HLA in healthy donors. Assay: immunoSEQ multiplex PCR; the TCRdb copy retains only in-frame clones and omits some. The data hold fewer than 150,000 clones, with around 86% observed a single time. Material for sequencing was PBMCs. These receptors were collected from a man between 18 and 29 years old in good health and CMV-seropositive.

The CDR3 loop reads CASSLTSGPQETQYF. The CDR3 DNA is TGTGCCAGCAGTTTGACTAGCGGACCGCAAGAGACCCAGTACTTC. The genes are TRBV7-9 and TRBJ2-5; 9 nucleotides agree with TRBD2. Germline V gene data show CDR1 as SEHNR and CDR2 as FQNEAQ (reference sequence). V gave up 6 bases and J gave up 2 bases; unmatched junction bases: 7. This CDR3 is built from 15 residues.

This chain connects TRBV27 to TRBJ1-4; D remains unclear. With 2 bases removed from V and 10 bases from J, the gap between germline ends came to 8 bases. CDR3 size: 12 residues. Germline CDR1 MNHEY, CDR2 SMNVEV (reference sequence). The CDR3 DNA reads as TGTGCCAGCAGTTTACGGGGAGGAAAACTGTTTTTT. Translating gives CASSLRGGKLFF.

This sequence joins TRBV15 and TRBJ2-3; D remains ambiguous. This CDR3 is built from 15 residues. CDR1 is LNHNV, CDR2 YYDKDF, per germline (reference sequence). Deletions cut 0 bases from V and 2 bases from J, with 9 bases between. The CDR3 bases are TGTGCCACCAGCAGAGATGGGCCGGCCACAGATACGCAGTATTTT. Encoded protein: CATSRDGPATDTQYF.

In this sample, this clone turned up a few times. The chain joins TRBV29-1 to TRBJ1-1; 7 nucleotides match TRBD1. The germline V gene has CDR1 SQVTM and CDR2 ANQGSEA. The CDR3 contains 12 residues. J lost 5 bases, V lost 7 bases, and 7 bases had no gene match. For the CDR3, the DNA is TGCAGCGCCCCAGCACAGGGGACTGAAGCTTTCTTT. Translation gives CSAPAQGTEAFF.

The chain employs TRBV5-4 and TRBJ2-7, with 7 nucleotides matching TRBD2. Unmatched junction bases numbered 10, after V lost 4 bases and J lost 0 bases. Germline assignment: CDR1 SGHNT and CDR2 YYREEE (reference sequence). The CDR3 runs to 16 residues. The CDR3 loop is CASSHRPGLSSYEQYF. As DNA, the CDR3 is TGTGCCAGCAGCCACCGTCCGGGACTAAGCTCCTACGAGCAGTACTTC.

The V call is TRBV10-3, the J call TRBJ2-7; 9 bases are shared with TRBD1. Germline assignment: CDR1 ENHRY and CDR2 SYGVKD. The CDR3 covers 14 residues. Losses at the gene ends were 4 bases for V and 2 bases for J; bases not matched to a gene: 3. Here the CDR3 reads CAISGDRGAYEQYF. CDR3 DNA sequence: TGTGCCATCAGTGGCGACAGGGGGGCCTACGAGCAGTACTTC.

V and J are TRBV30 and TRBJ2-7; 12 nucleotides agree with TRBD2. CDR1 and CDR2 (germline): GTSNPN, SVGIG (reference sequence). V shed 5 bases, J shed 1 base, and the junction held 0 bases outside the gene matches. This CDR3 comprises 13 residues. The chain's CDR3 is CAWLAGGSYEQYF. Here the CDR3 DNA reads TGTGCCTGGCTAGCGGGAGGGTCCTACGAGCAGTACTTC.

The J gene is TRBJ1-2, the V gene TRBV15; D possibly corresponds to TRBD1 (6 bases). This CDR3 has 14 residues. The ends were cut back, 2 bases at V and 1 base at J, with 8 bases in the middle. Germline CDR1 and CDR2: LNHNV and YYDKDF (reference sequence). The CDR3: CATSRPGDNYGYTF. The CDR3 DNA follows: TGTGCCACCAGCAGACCAGGGGATAACTATGGCTACACCTTC.

V is TRBV7-3 and J is TRBJ2-3; D gene ambiguous. The V and J ends lost 1 base and 1 base respectively, with 9 bases between them. The CDR3 length is 15 residues. Germline values: CDR1 SGHTA, CDR2 FQGTGA. CDR3 in DNA: TGTGCCAGCAGCTTAAACCCCCGGGGCACAGATACGCAGTATTTT. Translation: CASSLNPRGTDTQYF.

The chain links TRBV10-3 to TRBJ2-3, with D possibly matching TRBD2 (5 bases). Deletions cut 5 bases from V and 6 bases from J, with 9 bases between. Germline CDR1 is ENHRY and CDR2 is SYGVKD. The CDR3 extends over 12 amino acids. The chain's CDR3 is CAISSPSDTQYF. In DNA form, the CDR3 reads TGTGCCATCAGTTCTCCTAGCGATACGCAGTATTTT.

The V gene is TRBV10-1, the J gene TRBJ2-7, with D tentatively TRBD2 (6 bases). Germline-derived CDR1 and CDR2 are WNHNN and SYGVQD (reference sequence). The V end lost 2 bases, the J end lost 7 bases, and 15 bases lay between the germline ends. This CDR3 contains 14 residues. The DNA of the CDR3 is TGCGCCAGCAGTGAGCATCGGGAGCGGCAGGAGCAGTACTTC. This gives the protein CASSEHRERQEQYF.

The chain is built from TRBV7-9 and TRBJ1-1; 8 nucleotides agree with TRBD1. The germline gives CDR1 SEHNR, CDR2 FQNEAQ (reference sequence). The CDR3 spans 14 residues. J was trimmed by 6 bases and V by 3 bases; bases with no gene match: 6. DNA for the CDR3: TGTGCCAGCAGCTTCGGACAGGGTATCGCTGAAGCTTTCTTT. This translates into CASSFGQGIAEAFF.

The V call is TRBV5-4, the J call TRBJ1-2; TRBD1 agrees at 8 bases. The germline V gene encodes CDR1 SGHNT and CDR2 YYREEE (reference sequence). This CDR3 comprises 13 residues. Trimming cost V 5 bases and J 2 bases; bases outside gene matches: 2. CDR3 in DNA: TGTGCCAGCAGTTCAGGGGGCAACTATGGCTACACCTTC. It specifies CASSSGGNYGYTF. The variable domain in full, completed from reference TRBV5-4 and TRBJ1-2, reads ETGVTQSPTHLIKTRGQQVTLRCSSQSGHNTVSWYQQALGQGPQFIFQYYREEENGRGNFPPRFSGLQFPNYSSELNVNALELDDSALYLCASSSGGNYGYTFGSGTRLTVV.

The gene calls are TRBV5-4 and TRBJ2-5; maybe TRBD1 (5 bases). The germline V gene has CDR1 SGHNT and CDR2 YYREEE (reference sequence). V dropped 0 bases and J dropped 2 bases, with 8 bases sitting between them. The CDR3 covers 14 residues. DNA for the CDR3: TGTGCCAGCAGCTTGGGACAGTCACAAGAGACCCAGTACTTC. Protein: CASSLGQSQETQYF. Variable domain in full (rest from reference TRBV5-4 and TRBJ2-5): ETGVTQSPTHLIKTRGQQVTLRCSSQSGHNTVSWYQQALGQGPQFIFQYYREEENGRGNFPPRFSGLQFPNYSSELNVNALELDDSALYLCASSLGQSQETQYFGPGTRLLVL.

The gene calls are TRBV19 and TRBJ2-7, with TRBD1 as a possible D gene (6 bases). Germline V gives CDR1 LNHDA, CDR2 SQIVND (reference sequence). Trimming pared 3 bases from V and 4 bases from J, leaving 16 bases between. This CDR3 has 15 residues. In DNA form, the CDR3 reads TGTGCCAGTAGTATGTCGACAGGATCCAGGTACGAGCAGTACTTC. Translation gives CASSMSTGSRYEQYF.

The chain has TRBV25-1 and TRBJ1-6; D might be TRBD1 (6 bases). Trimming stripped 2 bases from V and 8 bases from J, with 13 bases between. This CDR3 spans 15 amino acids. Germline loops: CDR1 MGHDK, CDR2 SYGVNS. CDR3 DNA sequence: TGTGCCAGCAGTGAACCCGGCAGGGGTGATTCACCCCTCCACTTT. Protein: CASSEPGRGDSPLHF.

This chain connects TRBV11-2 to TRBJ2-7, with a weak D call TRBD2 (5 bases). V lost 8 bases and J 5 bases, leaving 7 bases between the germline ends. The CDR3 spans 10 residues. Germline loops: CDR1 SGHAT, CDR2 FQNNGV. CDR3 coding DNA: TGTGCCAGCGGGAGCCACGAGCAGTACTTC. Translation gives CASGSHEQYF.

The chain joins TRBV5-6 to TRBJ2-2, with D unclear. Trimming removed 4 bases from V and 6 bases from J, with 13 bases in between. The CDR3 has 14 amino acids. The germline V gene encodes CDR1 SGHDT and CDR2 YYEEEE. Here the CDR3 DNA reads TGTGCCAGCAGCCCGGCGGCCCTCGCCGGGGAGCTGTTTTTT. Translation gives CASSPAALAGELFF.

The chain combines TRBV7-3 with TRBJ2-7; 8 bases are shared with TRBD2. The germline gives CDR1 SGHTA, CDR2 FQGTGA. CDR3 length equals 15 residues. V gave up 5 bases and J gave up 0 bases; unmatched junction bases: 6. DNA of the CDR3: TGTGCCAGCAGCATTAGCGGGATCAGCTCCTACGAGCAGTACTTC. The encoded protein is CASSISGISSYEQYF.